The next 10 T cell receptor beta chains were all read from a single sample in a study of CD8 T cells in Susac syndrome. Random hexamers were used to reverse transcribe an amount of roughly 0.5 to 1 ug RNA. TCRdb itself ran the immunoSEQ multiplex PCR reads through MiXCR, one entry per CDR3 protein. The sample yields 300,000 or so distinct CDR3 sequences, 92% seen once. The specimen sequenced was CD4+ T cells from PBMCs. These receptor sequences come from a human donor with multiple sclerosis.

The chain has TRBV30 and TRBJ2-7; 7 bases fit TRBD2. The trim removed 3 bases at V and 3 bases at J, leaving 11 bases unmatched. Germline V gene sequence: CDR1 GTSNPN, CDR2 SVGIG (reference sequence). The CDR3 length is 15 residues. This chain's CDR3 is CAWSGWASGNYEQYF. The CDR3 DNA reads TGTGCCTGGAGCGGGTGGGCTAGCGGAAACTACGAGCAGTACTTC.

A single count supports this clonotype. The gene calls are TRBV7-3 and TRBJ2-3; TRBD2 aligns across 11 bases. From germline, CDR1 is SGHTA and CDR2 FQGTGA. This CDR3 comprises 16 residues. The V gene end was trimmed by 4 bases and the J gene end by 6 bases; junction bases not matched to a gene: 9. CDR3 sequence: CASSSPTSGSPDTQYF. The CDR3 DNA follows: TGTGCCAGCAGCTCCCCAACTAGCGGGAGCCCGGATACGCAGTATTTT.

Regarding this clonotype: The junction departs from the called germline gene at one end, perhaps through a read error. The chain joins TRBV4-1 to TRBJ2-4; D perhaps matches TRBD1 (6 bases). This CDR3 region has 16 residues. Germline assignment: CDR1 MGHRA and CDR2 YSYEKL. In DNA form, the CDR3 reads TGCGCCAGCAACCAAGGCGGACAGCGCCACGAAAACATTCAGTACTTC. It specifies CASNQGGQRHENIQYF.

The rearrangement uses TRBV7-2 and TRBJ1-4; 7 bases match TRBD1. Germline V gives CDR1 SGHTA, CDR2 FQGNSA. V gave up 5 bases and J gave up 10 bases; unmatched junction bases: 7. The CDR3 covers 13 residues. The CDR3: CASSVGQARKLFF. The CDR3, as DNA: TGTGCCAGCAGCGTCGGACAGGCACGAAAACTGTTTTTT. Combining the CDR3 with reference TRBV7-2 and TRBJ1-4 gives the whole variable domain GAGVSQSPSNKVTEKGKDVELRCDPISGHTALYWYRQSLGQGLEFLIYFQGNSAPDKSGLPSDRFSAERTGGSVSTLTIQRTQQEDSAVYLCASSVGQARKLFFGSGTQLSVL.

Here the CDR3 DNA reads TGTGCCAGTAGTATAGCCCCCAGGGGAGGTGGCTACACCTTC. Residues: CASSIAPRGGGYTF. The chain links TRBV19 to TRBJ1-2, with D possibly TRBD1 on 6 matching bases. Trimming cost V 1 base and J 7 bases, with 13 bases left between them. The CDR3 sequence is 14 residues long. Germline V gene sequence: CDR1 LNHDA, CDR2 SQIVND (reference sequence). Together with reference TRBV19 and TRBJ1-2, the CDR3 gives the full variable domain: DGGITQSPKYLFRKEGQNVTLSCEQNLNHDAMYWYRQDPGQGLRLIYYSQIVNDFQKGDIAEGYSVSREKKESFPLTVTSAQKNPTAFYLCASSIAPRGGGYTFGSGTRLTVV.

This clonotype was detected a few times. This chain uses TRBV30 with TRBJ2-1; either TRBD1 or TRBD2 may fit D (5 bases each). This CDR3 spans 13 amino acids. The V gene's germline CDR1 is GTSNPN and CDR2 SVGIG (reference sequence). The V and J ends lost 4 bases and 7 bases respectively, with 14 bases between them. CDR3 coding DNA: TGTGCCTGGATAGAGGGGAACTCGAATGAGCAGTTCTTC. This translates into CAWIEGNSNEQFF.

The chain uses TRBV6-5 and TRBJ2-2, with a possible D match to TRBD2 (5 bases). The ends were cut back, 0 bases at V and 4 bases at J, with 15 bases in the middle. CDR1 MNHEY and CDR2 SVGAGI come from the germline V gene. The CDR3 has 17 residues. This CDR3 reads CASSYSTGLGSTGELFF. CDR3 sequence (DNA): TGTGCCAGCAGTTACTCGACTGGACTGGGTTCCACCGGGGAGCTGTTTTTT.

V usage is TRBV11-2 and J usage is TRBJ1-1; 8 nucleotides line up with TRBD1. Germline CDR1 SGHAT, CDR2 FQNNGV. The CDR3 runs to 13 residues. Trimming took 5 bases from V and 10 from J; bases not matched to a gene: 9. CDR3: CASSRGQGLGAFF. The CDR3 DNA is TGTGCCAGCAGCCGAGGACAGGGCTTAGGAGCTTTCTTT.

The V call is TRBV29-1, the J call TRBJ2-3; a weak D match, TRBD2 (5 bases). The germline gives CDR1 SQVTM, CDR2 ANQGSEA. Trimming took off 4 bases at V and 3 bases at J, with 8 bases between the two ends. The CDR3 spans 12 residues. In DNA, the CDR3 is TGCAGCGTTGGAGCGGTGACAGATACGCAGTATTTT. Protein sequence: CSVGAVTDTQYF.

The CDR3 nucleotides are TGTGCCTGGAGTTCGGGCAGGCACTATGGCTACACCTTC. This translates into CAWSSGRHYGYTF. This rearrangement joins TRBV30 to TRBJ1-2; no firm D call. This CDR3 is built from 13 residues. Germline CDR1 and CDR2: GTSNPN and SVGIG (reference sequence). Trimming removed 2 bases from V and 3 bases from J, with 10 bases in between.